The entry below gives a single TCR beta chain sequence along with its context. What it binds is not known. Germline V gives CDR1 SGHTS, CDR2 YDEGEE. Trimming at V came to 6 bases and at J to 7 bases, leaving 11 bases not matched to a gene. CDR3 length equals 15 residues. Some clones are missing from TCRdb's copy, which holds only in-frame ones; the method was immunoSEQ multiplex PCR. The sample records roughly 1,800,000 clones, about 95% being singletons. The data were obtained in a study of shared clonotypes between healthy human individuals. Overall study findings and caveats: Clonotypes that were shared across a handful of donors made up 4.5% to 5% of naive CD4 clonotypes.

Naive CD8 cells were CD45RO-negative, positively selected for CCR7, excluding terminally differentiated effector memory CD45RA+ cells. The clonotype comes from a man aged 18 to 29 in good health. Sequencing was done on a sample of naive CD8+ T cells sorted from blood. The genes are TRBV5-8 and TRBJ2-1, with 9 bases lining up with TRBD2. CDR3 DNA sequence: TGTGCCAGCAACATCGGGACTAGCCCCAGGAATGAGCAGTTCTTC. Encoded protein: CASNIGTSPRNEQFF.